This T cell receptor beta chain derives from a study of T cell changes during pregnancy in multiple sclerosis. Profiled with immunoSEQ multiplex PCR; TCRdb holds only in-frame clones, not every one. The repertoire consists of some 48,000 clones, with roughly 94% occurring once and the leading ten covering over 4.5%. The CDR3 length is 16 residues. The V end lost 2 bases, the J end lost 3 bases, and 16 bases lay between the germline ends. CDR1 is MNHEY and CDR2 is SMNVEV in the germline V gene (reference sequence). The TCR originated in a female donor with multiple sclerosis, enrolled in a pregnancy study. The specimen comprised CD8+ T cells from peripheral blood mononuclear cells, sampled in the first trimester of pregnancy. The V gene is TRBV27, the J gene TRBJ1-1; weak D call: TRBD1 (5 bases). The DNA of the CDR3 is TGTGCCAGCAGTTTAGGGGGTGCGGGGAGGTACACTGAAGCTTTCTTT. It yields the protein CASSLGGAGRYTEAFF.